Below, 4 T cell receptor beta chains from the same sample are listed, as sequenced in a study of T-cell reconstitution after alpha-beta-depleted transplantation in children (dated by TCRdb to 2016 to 2017). Library method: PCR. Sequencing instrument: Illumina HiSeq 2500. TCR library preparation used molecular barcoding, with unique molecular identifiers applied to normalize quantification of the TCRbeta repertoire. Through fastp at Q25 and MiXCR, TCRdb rebuilt clones from the public reads, retaining in-frame beta chains. Under each unique CDR3 protein, matching rows form one entry showing the most common genes and DNA. The sample contains about 480,000 distinct CDR3 sequences, 9.5% to 15% of them found a single time. The ten biggest clones cover about 6% of the sample. Specimen: PBMCs from the stem cell graft donor, collected from the stem cell graft. Receptors were obtained from a human donor who donated a stem cell graft to a child with combined immunodeficiency.

The chain recombines TRBV12-3 or TRBV12-4 with TRBJ2-7; no firm D call. The CDR3 is made up of 17 amino acids. V shed 7 bases and J shed 4 bases, with 26 bases lying between them. The CDR3 DNA reads as TGTGCCAGCACCCTTCTTCTCGGTGGCCCAGACCTTTACGAGCAGTACTTC. As protein: CASTLLLGGPDLYEQYF.

The chain carries TRBV4-1 and TRBJ2-1; no reliable D call. Per germline, CDR1 MGHRA and CDR2 YSYEKL. V was trimmed by 3 bases and J by 0 bases, leaving 9 bases between them. There are 15 residues in the CDR3. The DNA for the CDR3 is TGCGCCAGCAGCCAGCCGGTCACCTCCTACAATGAGCAGTTCTTC. This encodes CASSQPVTSYNEQFF.

This chain connects TRBV5-1 to TRBJ2-3; TRBD2 matches at 9 bases. The ends lost 0 bases at V and 5 bases at J; junction bases unmatched: 7. This CDR3 region has 16 residues. Germline values: CDR1 SGHRS, CDR2 YFSETQ. The CDR3 DNA is TGCGCCAGCAGCTTGGTCCCGGGACTAGCTGGAGATACGCAGTATTTT. Translation gives CASSLVPGLAGDTQYF.

The J gene is TRBJ2-6, the V gene TRBV4-2; 8 nucleotides line up with TRBD1. The V gene's germline CDR1 is LGHNA and CDR2 YNFKEQ. The CDR3 is made up of 18 amino acids. J was trimmed by 0 bases and V by 2 bases; bases with no gene match: 6. In DNA form, the CDR3 reads TGTGCCAGCAGCCAACCGGGACAGGTTACCTCTGGGGCCAACGTCCTGACTTTC. Its protein is CASSQPGQVTSGANVLTF.